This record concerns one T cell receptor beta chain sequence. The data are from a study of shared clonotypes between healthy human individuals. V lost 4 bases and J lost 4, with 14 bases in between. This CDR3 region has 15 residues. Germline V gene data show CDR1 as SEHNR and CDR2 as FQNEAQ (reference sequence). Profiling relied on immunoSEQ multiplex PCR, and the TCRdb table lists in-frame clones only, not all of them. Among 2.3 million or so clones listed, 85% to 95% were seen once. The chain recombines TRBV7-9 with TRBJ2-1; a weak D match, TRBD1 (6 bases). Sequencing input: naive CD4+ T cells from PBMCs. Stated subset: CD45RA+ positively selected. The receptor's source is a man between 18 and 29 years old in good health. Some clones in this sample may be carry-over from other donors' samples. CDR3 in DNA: TGTGCCAGCAGCTCGGTTTACAGGGTATACAATGAGCAGTTCTTC. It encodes CASSSVYRVYNEQFF. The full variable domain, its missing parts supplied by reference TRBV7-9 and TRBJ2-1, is DTGVSQNPRHKITKRGQNVTFRCDPISEHNRLYWYRQTLGQGPEFLTYFQNEAQLEKSRLLSDRFSAERPKGSFSTLEIQRTEQGDSAMYLCASSSVYRVYNEQFFGPGTRLTVL.